This entry lists 29 T cell receptor beta chains sequenced from one sample in a study of T cells after yellow fever vaccination. Each CDR3 protein is one row after TCRdb ran MiXCR on the 5' RACE reads. The table lists about 140,000 distinct CDR3 sequences, roughly 8% of them singletons. The specimen was CD4+ T cells sorted from PBMCs, collected 5 days after the yellow fever booster vaccination. The receptors were gathered from a man between 25 and 39 years old who received the YFV17D yellow fever vaccine.

This clonotype was seen repeatedly, ten times or more. The V gene is TRBV7-8, the J gene TRBJ2-5, with a possible D match to TRBD1 (6 bases). Trimming left V 5 bases short and J 1 base short, with 11 bases between. Germline loops: CDR1 SGHVS, CDR2 FQNEAQ. This CDR3 comprises 14 residues. DNA of the CDR3: TGTGCCAGCAGCCTCGGGGACATCCAAGAGACCCAGTACTTC. It is translated as CASSLGDIQETQYF.

The rearrangement joins TRBV7-2 to TRBJ2-4; D tentatively fits TRBD1 or TRBD2 (5 bases each). This CDR3 has 15 amino acids. Trimming shortened V by 5 bases and J by 3 bases, and 14 bases separated the two germline ends. Germline V gene sequence: CDR1 SGHTA, CDR2 FQGNSA. The CDR3 DNA is TGTGCCAGCAGCATTCCCGGGGCGGGCAAAAACATTCAGTACTTC. Protein product: CASSIPGAGKNIQYF. Drawing the rest from reference TRBV7-2 and TRBJ2-4, the complete variable domain is GAGVSQSPSNKVTEKGKDVELRCDPISGHTALYWYRQSLGQGLEFLIYFQGNSAPDKSGLPSDRFSAERTGGSVSTLTIQRTQQEDSAVYLCASSIPGAGKNIQYFGAGTRLSVL.

This clonotype was detected many times. The J gene is TRBJ2-7, the V gene TRBV27, with no clear D. The V gene's germline CDR1 is MNHEY and CDR2 SMNVEV (reference sequence). CDR3 length: 13 residues. V was trimmed by 3 bases and J by 3 bases, leaving 9 bases between them. The CDR3 nucleotides read TGTGCCAGCAGTTTTGGACGGTTCTACGAGCAGTACTTC. Amino acids: CASSFGRFYEQYF.

This clonotype was counted ten times or more. V usage is TRBV5-1 and J usage is TRBJ1-4; possibly TRBD1 for D (5 bases). Germline V gene sequence: CDR1 SGHRS, CDR2 YFSETQ. Between the trimmed V and J ends, which lost 3 bases and 7 bases, there was a span of 16 bases. The CDR3 contains 15 residues. DNA of the CDR3: TGCGCCAGCAGCTCAGGGACGCTCTTTCCTGAAAAACTGTTTTTT. Translation: CASSSGTLFPEKLFF.

This clonotype was observed at least ten times. This chain connects TRBV12-3 or TRBV12-4 to TRBJ2-1; TRBD2 might be the D (5 bases). The V end was cut by 3 bases, the J end by 9 bases, with 21 bases between. The CDR3 length is 16 residues. The CDR3 loop is CASSFERAPLASEQFF. The CDR3 region has the DNA TGTGCCAGCAGTTTCGAAAGAGCTCCCCTAGCTAGTGAGCAGTTCTTC.

This clonotype was detected ten times or more. The CDR3 sequence: CASSLAGAGNTDTQYF. The DNA of the CDR3 is TGTGCCAGCAGCTTAGCGGGAGCGGGGAACACAGATACGCAGTATTTT. This chain joins TRBV7-2 and TRBJ2-3; TRBD2 matches at 7 bases. There are 16 residues in the CDR3. CDR1 and CDR2 from the germline V gene are SGHTA and FQGNSA. V lost 0 bases to trimming and J lost 2 bases; unmatched junction nucleotides: 5.

This clonotype was found many times. The chain employs TRBV6-5 and TRBJ2-1; D is undetermined. The CDR3 is made up of 14 amino acids. V was shortened by 6 bases and J by 3 bases, with 12 bases between the two germline ends. The germline CDR1 and CDR2 sequences are MNHEY and SVGAGI. The CDR3 region has the DNA TGTGCCAGCAGCTTATACAGAAACTACAATGAGCAGTTCTTC. This encodes CASSLYRNYNEQFF.

In its sample, this clonotype was seen a few times. V and J are TRBV10-3 and TRBJ2-3; no clear D gene. Trimming took off 0 bases at V and 2 bases at J, with 9 bases between the two ends. The CDR3 spans 15 residues. CDR1 is ENHRY, CDR2 SYGVKD, per germline. CDR3 region: CAISESDHYTDTQYF. The CDR3 nucleotides are TGTGCCATCAGTGAGTCCGACCATTACACAGATACGCAGTATTTT.

This clonotype was counted many times. The rearrangement joins TRBV4-3 to TRBJ1-2; D is uncertain. The CDR3 contains 13 residues. V was trimmed by 4 bases and J by 8 bases, leaving 14 bases between them. The germline gives CDR1 LGHNA, CDR2 YSLEER. The CDR3 reads CASSPRLGNGYTF. CDR3 bases: TGCGCCAGCAGCCCCCGGCTAGGAAACGGCTACACCTTC.

This sequence joins TRBV19 and TRBJ1-5; possibly TRBD1 for D (6 bases). Trimming removed 7 bases from V and 0 bases from J, with 13 bases in between. This CDR3 spans 15 amino acids. Per the germline V gene, CDR1 is LNHDA and CDR2 is SQIVND (reference sequence). CDR3 in amino acids: CASNREGYSNQPQHF. For the CDR3, the DNA is TGTGCCAGTAACAGGGAGGGTTATAGCAATCAGCCCCAGCATTTT.

This clonotype has a count of ten or more. The V gene is TRBV28, the J gene TRBJ2-1; D not certain. In germline, CDR1 is MDHEN, CDR2 SYDVKM. The CDR3 runs to 12 residues. The V and J ends lost 7 bases and 8 bases respectively, with 12 bases between them. The CDR3 protein is CASTAIDDEQFF. The CDR3 coding sequence is TGTGCCAGCACGGCCATAGATGATGAGCAGTTCTTC.

This rearrangement joins TRBV6-5 to TRBJ1-5, with 7 nucleotides matching TRBD1. V gave up 0 bases and J gave up 4 bases; unmatched junction bases: 3. Germline loops: CDR1 MNHEY, CDR2 SVGAGI. There are 15 residues in the CDR3. In DNA form, the CDR3 reads TGTGCCAGCAGTTACTCGACAGGGAGGAATCAGCCCCAGCATTTT. Translation: CASSYSTGRNQPQHF.

This clonotype showed up many times. The genes are TRBV18 and TRBJ2-7; TRBD1 matches 9 bases. Trimming at V came to 3 bases and at J to 4 bases, leaving 7 bases not matched to a gene. Germline V lookup: CDR1 KGHSH, CDR2 LQKENI. The length of the CDR3 is 15 residues. The DNA for the CDR3 is TGTGCCAGCTCACCCGTGAAGGGACAGGGATACGAGCAGTACTTC. It is translated as CASSPVKGQGYEQYF.

This rearrangement joins TRBV12-3 or TRBV12-4 to TRBJ2-2; unclear D gene. Trimming pared 2 bases from V and 3 bases from J, leaving 13 bases between. CDR3 length equals 16 residues. The CDR3, as DNA: TGTGCCAGCAGTTTACCCGAGTCTCGCTACACCGGGGAGCTGTTTTTT. It translates to CASSLPESRYTGELFF.

This sequence joins TRBV23-1 and TRBJ1-2; no reliable D call. TRBV23-1 is an ORF for which the function is uncertain. CDR3 size: 15 residues. The V end lost 8 bases, the J end lost 4 bases, and 20 bases lay between the germline ends. This chain's CDR3 is CASLNRWSVFYGYTF. The CDR3 bases are TGCGCCAGCCTCAACCGATGGTCGGTTTTCTATGGCTACACCTTC.

This clonotype occurred many times. The chain combines TRBV28 with TRBJ2-5; a weak D match, TRBD1 (6 bases). Per germline, CDR1 MDHEN and CDR2 SYDVKM. The length of the CDR3 is 12 residues. V was clipped by 6 bases and J by 4 bases, with 9 bases between them. CDR3 nucleotide sequence: TGTGCCAGCAGCACACAGGGAGAGACCCAGTACTTC. Its translation: CASSTQGETQYF.

The chain carries TRBV19 and TRBJ1-1; D uncertain. V lost 11 bases and J lost 0, with 16 bases in between. The CDR3 is made up of 14 amino acids. Germline V gives CDR1 LNHDA, CDR2 SQIVND (reference sequence). The DNA for the CDR3 is TGTGCCGCTAATGGGGTGGGGATGAACACTGAAGCTTTCTTT. It translates to CAANGVGMNTEAFF.

This clonotype was counted at least ten times. The chain uses TRBV7-2 and TRBJ2-2; TRBD2 matches 8 bases. V was pared by 2 bases and J by 4 bases, with 18 bases of the junction left unmatched. CDR3 length: 20 residues. CDR1 is SGHTA, CDR2 FQGNSA, per germline. CDR3 sequence reads: CASSLRRATGLAIGTGELFF. CDR3 nucleotides: TGTGCCAGCAGCTTAAGAAGGGCCACAGGACTAGCTATCGGCACCGGGGAGCTGTTTTTT.

The gene calls are TRBV5-4 and TRBJ2-5; TRBD1 aligns across 7 bases. Germline V gene data show CDR1 as SGHNT and CDR2 as YYREEE (reference sequence). With V trimmed by 4 bases and J by 2 bases, 5 bases remained unmatched. CDR3 length: 14 amino acids. In DNA, the CDR3 is TGTGCCAGCAGCCTCGGGACAGAACAAGAGACCCAGTACTTC. This codes for CASSLGTEQETQYF.

This clonotype appeared many times. J is TRBJ2-7 and V is TRBV5-1; 9 nucleotides match TRBD1. The length of the CDR3 is 13 residues. Trimming at V came to 2 bases and at J to 7 bases, leaving 4 bases not matched to a gene. The germline gives CDR1 SGHRS, CDR2 YFSETQ. The CDR3 reads CASSLGTGREQYF. The CDR3 region has the DNA TGCGCCAGCAGCTTAGGGACAGGGAGGGAGCAGTACTTC.

This clonotype showed up many times. The V and J genes are TRBV9 and TRBJ2-7, with D possibly called TRBD1 or TRBD2 (5 bases each). The CDR3 is 15 residues long. Germline CDR1 reads SGDLS; CDR2 reads YYNGEE. The ends were cut back, 4 bases at V and 3 bases at J, with 17 bases in the middle. The CDR3 sequence is CASSSQADTGYEQYF. The CDR3 region has the DNA TGTGCCAGCAGCTCTCAAGCGGACACTGGCTACGAGCAGTACTTC.

This clonotype was seen many times. The chain carries TRBV21-1 and TRBJ2-7; TRBD2 is the table's D call, not checked against the DNA. TRBV21-1 is given as a pseudogene. The CDR3 is 16 amino acids. The CDR3 sequence: CASSSKWRSIGYEQYF. The CDR3 DNA follows: TGTGCCAGCAGCTCAAAGTGGAGGAGTATCGGGTACGAGCAGTACTTC.

This clonotype was found many times. This sequence joins TRBV5-6 and TRBJ2-1; 8 positions match TRBD2. Germline CDR1 reads SGHDT; CDR2 reads YYEEEE. The J segment lost 6 bases and the V segment lost 0 bases, leaving 8 bases of the junction unmatched. This CDR3 comprises 16 residues. The CDR3 protein is CASSLARAGGLNEQFF. DNA for the CDR3: TGTGCCAGCAGCTTGGCCAGGGCGGGAGGACTCAATGAGCAGTTCTTC.

The sample holds many counts of this clonotype. V and J are TRBV20-1 and TRBJ2-1; 11 nucleotides match TRBD2. The CDR3 has 15 residues. CDR1 and CDR2 from the germline V gene are DFQATT and SNEGSKA (reference sequence). The J segment lost 4 bases and the V segment lost 2 bases, leaving 4 bases of the junction unmatched. The CDR3 region has the DNA TGCAGTGCTAGAAGTGGGACTAGCGGATACAATGAGCAGTTCTTC. It codes for CSARSGTSGYNEQFF.

The chain couples TRBV18 to TRBJ1-5, with unresolved D. This CDR3 spans 12 amino acids. Trimming took off 3 bases at V and 9 bases at J, with 9 bases between the two ends. Germline assignment: CDR1 KGHSH and CDR2 LQKENI. The CDR3 sequence: CASSPDTGPQHF. CDR3 nucleotides: TGTGCCAGCTCACCTGATACCGGGCCCCAGCATTTT.

This clonotype was detected ten times or more. The rearrangement links TRBV12-3 or TRBV12-4 to TRBJ1-6; TRBD1 matches 7 bases. The CDR3 is 14 residues long. The V gene end was trimmed by 2 bases and the J gene end by 13 bases; junction bases not matched to a gene: 8. Here the CDR3 DNA reads TGTGCCAGCAGTTTACAGGGGGTCTCCGGGCCCCTCCACTTT. As protein: CASSLQGVSGPLHF.

At least ten counts were recorded for this clonotype. The rearrangement links TRBV3-1 to TRBJ2-7, with TRBD1 as a possible D gene (7 bases). The CDR3 extends over 15 amino acids. Germline CDR1 reads LGHDT; CDR2 reads YNNKEL (reference sequence). V was clipped by 2 bases and J by 3 bases, with 14 bases between them. In DNA form, the CDR3 reads TGTGCCAGCAGCCAAACGACAGGGAGGAACTACGAGCAGTACTTC. Protein: CASSQTTGRNYEQYF.

This clonotype was seen many times. The chain couples TRBV7-2 to TRBJ2-1; D perhaps matches TRBD2 (6 bases). There are 15 residues in the CDR3. V gave up 3 bases and J gave up 7 bases, with 16 bases separating them. CDR1 is SGHTA and CDR2 is FQGNSA in the germline V gene. The CDR3 spells CASSFSGQPRNEQFF. The CDR3 DNA is TGTGCCAGCAGCTTTAGCGGTCAACCGAGAAATGAGCAGTTCTTC. The entire variable domain, with the rest obtained from reference TRBV7-2 and TRBJ2-1, is as follows: GAGVSQSPSNKVTEKGKDVELRCDPISGHTALYWYRQSLGQGLEFLIYFQGNSAPDKSGLPSDRFSAERTGGSVSTLTIQRTQQEDSAVYLCASSFSGQPRNEQFFGPGTRLTVL.

This clonotype was counted many times. The rearrangement joins TRBV14 to TRBJ2-1; possibly TRBD2 for D (5 bases). Germline CDR1 reads SGHDN; CDR2 reads FVKESK. The CDR3 is made up of 15 amino acids. Trimming removed 1 base from V and 8 bases from J, with 15 bases in between. This CDR3 reads CASSQAVNSEDEQFF. CDR3 nucleotides: TGTGCCAGCAGCCAAGCGGTTAACTCGGAGGATGAGCAGTTCTTC.